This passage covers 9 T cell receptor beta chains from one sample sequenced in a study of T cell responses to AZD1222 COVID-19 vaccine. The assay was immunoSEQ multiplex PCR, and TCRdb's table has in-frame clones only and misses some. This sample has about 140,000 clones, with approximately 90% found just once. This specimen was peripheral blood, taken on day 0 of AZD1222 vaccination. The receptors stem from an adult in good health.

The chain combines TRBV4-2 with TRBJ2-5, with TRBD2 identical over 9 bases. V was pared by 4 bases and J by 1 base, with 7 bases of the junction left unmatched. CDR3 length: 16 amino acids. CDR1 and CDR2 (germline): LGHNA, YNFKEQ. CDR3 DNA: TGTGCCAGCAGCCGGATAGCGGGAGAAGCCCAAGAGACCCAGTACTTC. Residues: CASSRIAGEAQETQYF.

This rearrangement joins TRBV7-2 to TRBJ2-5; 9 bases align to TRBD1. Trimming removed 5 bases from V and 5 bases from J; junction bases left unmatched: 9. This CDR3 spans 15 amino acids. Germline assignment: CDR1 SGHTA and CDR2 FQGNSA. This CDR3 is CASSPRDRVYETQYF. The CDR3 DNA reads TGTGCCAGCAGCCCTAGGGACAGGGTGTACGAGACCCAGTACTTC.

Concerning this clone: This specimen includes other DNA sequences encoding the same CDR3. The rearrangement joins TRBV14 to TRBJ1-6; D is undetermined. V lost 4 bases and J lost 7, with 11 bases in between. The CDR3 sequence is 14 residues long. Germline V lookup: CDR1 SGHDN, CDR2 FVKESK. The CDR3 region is CASSLGPRNSPLHF. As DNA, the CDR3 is TGTGCCAGCAGCCTAGGACCCAGAAATTCACCCCTCCACTTT.

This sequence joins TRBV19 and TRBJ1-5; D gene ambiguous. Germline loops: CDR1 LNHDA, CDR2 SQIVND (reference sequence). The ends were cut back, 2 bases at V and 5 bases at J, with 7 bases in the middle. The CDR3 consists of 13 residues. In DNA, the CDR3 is TGTGCCAGTAGTATATCAACGGATCAGCCCCAGCATTTT. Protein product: CASSISTDQPQHF.

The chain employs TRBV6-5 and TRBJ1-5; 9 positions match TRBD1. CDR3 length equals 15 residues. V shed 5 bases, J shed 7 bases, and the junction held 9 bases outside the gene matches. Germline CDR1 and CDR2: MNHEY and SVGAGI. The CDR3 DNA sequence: TGTGCCAGCAGTCGGAACAGGGGGCTGAGGCAGCCCCAGCATTTT. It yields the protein CASSRNRGLRQPQHF.

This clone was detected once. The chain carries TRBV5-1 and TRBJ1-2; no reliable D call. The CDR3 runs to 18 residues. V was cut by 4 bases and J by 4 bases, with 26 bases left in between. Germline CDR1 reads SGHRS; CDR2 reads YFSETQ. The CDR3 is CASSAVFRDRKRGYGYTF. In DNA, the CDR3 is TGCGCCAGCAGCGCCGTCTTCCGAGACCGTAAACGGGGCTATGGCTACACCTTC.

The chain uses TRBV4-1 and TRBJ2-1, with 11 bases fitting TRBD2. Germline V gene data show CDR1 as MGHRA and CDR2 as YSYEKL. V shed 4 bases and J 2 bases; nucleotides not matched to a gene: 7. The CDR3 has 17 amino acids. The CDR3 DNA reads TGCGCCAGCAGCCCGGGACTAGCGGTTTCTACCTACAATGAGCAGTTCTTC. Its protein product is CASSPGLAVSTYNEQFF.

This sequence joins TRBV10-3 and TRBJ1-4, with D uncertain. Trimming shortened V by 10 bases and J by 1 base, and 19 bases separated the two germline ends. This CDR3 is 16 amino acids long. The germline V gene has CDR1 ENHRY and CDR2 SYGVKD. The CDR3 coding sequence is TGTGCCACCGCTCCCCGAAGCTCAGTAACTAATGAAAAACTGTTTTTT. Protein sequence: CATAPRSSVTNEKLFF.

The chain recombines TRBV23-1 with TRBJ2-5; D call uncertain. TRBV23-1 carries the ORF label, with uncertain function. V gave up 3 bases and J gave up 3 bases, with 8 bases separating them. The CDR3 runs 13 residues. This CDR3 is CASSHLDEETQYF. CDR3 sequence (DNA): TGCGCCAGCAGTCATTTGGACGAAGAGACCCAGTACTTC.